This T cell receptor beta chain derives from a study of cytomegalovirus exposure and HLA in healthy donors (dated by TCRdb to the late 2010s). Study-level background: In an earlier analysis of fewer than 750 of the donors, 276 Gb of sequence data and 120 million or so unique TCR beta sequences from about 179 million T cells were reported. HLA typing included class I and class II loci at four-digit resolution. A later analysis re-analyzed previously published TCR beta repertoires from 666 donors and added high-resolution HLA genotyping to study TCR occurrence patterns. Donor age, sex, ethnicity and CMV serostatus were compiled alongside the repertoire data. The study aimed to test whether cataloging public T cell receptors could reveal signatures of past pathogen exposure. The study combined high-throughput TCR immunosequencing, statistical association of individual TCRs with disease status, and machine learning to predict cytomegalovirus infection status. Genome-wide SNP genotypes for about three fifths of the roughly 670 donors were used in a later genetic analysis, which treated that subset as a discovery cohort. Roughly 300 gigabases of sequencing data and 91 million or so unique TCR sequences made up an early release that covered several hundred HLA-typed donors. Among 398 genotyped donors of the cohort, an average of 235,054 unique TCR beta nucleotide sequences were sequenced per donor, approximately 20% of them non-productive. The T cell repertoires of 666 subjects were profiled by immunosequencing and related to cytomegalovirus serostatus. An earlier analysis of 587 of the donors applied high-throughput TCR beta sequencing to assess whether each TCR beta V gene segment acted as functional or pseudogenic. Along with the approximately 650-subject first cohort, a separate validation cohort of roughly 110 different subjects was used. Because of strong linkage in the cohort, a few DR-DQ haplotypes were treated as single units for association and clustering. Rather than drawing on any new phenotypic data, the later analysis identified candidate immune exposures from TCR beta sequences and the way those sequences occurred across donors. The number of typed donors differed by locus: roughly 629-640 for A, B, C, DRB1 and DQB1; approximately 530 for DQA1; roughly 600 for DPA1; and roughly 470 for DPB1. The genetic ancestry cluster associated with self-reported Caucasian donors included roughly 84% of the approximately 400 genotyped donors. Every discovery cohort repertoire had been produced on one sequencing platform. Summary of the overall study and its limitations: Because the 87-base-pair reads could not distinguish some IMGT-functional V segments, including TRBV6-2 and TRBV6-3, those segments were excluded. Specific HLA alleles were associated with 16,951 TCR beta sequences at a false discovery rate of 0.05 in a later analysis. A later analysis found that HLA-associated TCR beta chains were more clonally expanded and had lower generation probabilities than equally common non-associated chains. A further reported finding was that TCR beta sequences accurately predicted the HLA-A and HLA-B alleles for most subjects in the first cohort. CMV serostatus was the only immune exposure information available for the cohort. Linkage disequilibrium might explain the correlated functional status among segregating V segments, but an unknown experimental factor could not be excluded. Because HLA typing was missing for some donors at each locus, association tests included only the typed subset. Some 16 rarely observed V segments, including chromosome 9 orphons, were excluded from the earlier analysis of several hundred of the donors because counts were too low. When HLA alleles, especially DR and DQ, strongly co-occurred, attributing TCR associations to individual alleles was difficult. Across donors, most TCR sequences were observed very rarely, whereas some public TCRs were present in many individuals. In an earlier analysis of 500 to 650 of the donors, most TCR beta V segments appeared in productive rearrangements about 87% or about 30% of the time, broadly matching IMGT annotations. It was suggested by the authors that the approach could potentially be generalized to other disease states and immunological phenotypes. A cluster of highly shared sequence variants was judged likely to be a technical artifact of the sequencing pipeline. The study gave a list of some 150 TCR beta chains associated with cytomegalovirus. An association between a missense DCLRE1C variant and V-gene and J-gene trimming of TCR beta chains was found in a later genetic analysis and replicated in an independent cohort. In a later analysis, several top co-occurrence clusters were reported to appear linked to parvovirus B19, influenza, CMV and Epstein-Barr virus. Sequencing depth was assumed to be roughly uniform across donors in the presence/absence analyses, though that assumption may not hold. In vitro tests confirmed that a few of the cytomegalovirus-associated TCR beta chains recognize cytomegalovirus antigens. A later genetic analysis reported fewer N-insertions in productive TCRs among donors in an Asian-associated ancestry cluster than the roughly 720-donor mean. Most CMV-associated TCR beta chains appeared to be HLA-restricted in a later analysis, and the HLA associations seemed to be driven largely by CMV exposure. A later analysis found that TCR association rates varied across HLA loci, with DRB1 alleles showing the most associated TCRs and HLA-C alleles the fewest. The classifier was reported to diagnose cytomegalovirus status with high specificity and sensitivity in both the original cohort and the validation cohort. Only TCR beta chains were sequenced in this cohort, and the absence of alpha or paired-chain data limited detectable features.

Library construction relied on the immunoSEQ multiplex PCR assay. For the multiplex PCR, a mixture combining 60 forward primers for TCR Vbeta segments and 13 reverse primers for TCR Jbeta segments was used. The CDR3 region of rearranged TCR beta genes was amplified from genomic DNA with a multiplex PCR assay. The Illumina HiSeq System was used to sequence the amplified TCR beta libraries as 87-base-pair reads. Turning to the authors' computational methods: A later analysis tallied 75 million to 95 million unique TCR beta chains across the 666 repertoires, and approximately 12 million of those chains were shared by two or more donors. A nearest-neighbor algorithm error-corrected the raw reads and collapsed the reads into unique sequences, merging closely related sequences to remove PCR and sequencing errors. CDR3 sequences were aligned to IMGT reference sequences to assign V, D and J gene segments. Each retained sequence needed at least a six-nucleotide match to both a V gene segment and a J gene segment. Rearrangements were called productive when the CDR3 lacked stop codons and stayed in frame with V and J; all others were non-productive. CDR3 was defined by IMGT convention, running from the second conserved V-encoded cysteine to the conserved J-encoded phenylalanine. The earlier analysis of roughly 590 of the donors excluded any sequence lacking an unambiguous match to a single V gene segment. An earlier analysis of several hundred of the donors called V segments functional above 56.7% productive rearrangements and segregating when the between-donor standard deviation exceeded 5%. A statistical classification framework was built for diagnosing cytomegalovirus status from the catalog of TCR beta chain sequences. In a later analysis, V and J genes were assigned by comparing TCR nucleotide sequences against IMGT/GENE-DB human TR gene sequences. A later analysis assigned CDR3 sequences and most-parsimonious VDJ recombination scenarios with the TCRdist pipeline. A later analysis defined each TCR beta chain by its CDR3 amino acid sequence plus V-gene family, and excluded reads lacking a unique V-gene family. A later analysis removed several hundred highly shared, low-generation-probability nucleotide sequences to deal with suspected cross-contamination and a sequencing artifact. For each public chain, a later analysis derived a clonal expansion index from normalized ranks of inferred template counts within each repertoire. Generation probabilities in a later analysis came from a VDJ recombination model fitted to out-of-frame rearrangements, and those results were checked against IGoR. Hypergeometric tests were used in a later analysis to score TCR-TCR, TCR-HLA and TCR-CMV co-occurrence, with a repertoire-size bias correction applied to the TCR pairs. A later analysis estimated false discovery rates by permuting HLA or CMV assignments 20 times. In a later analysis, co-occurring TCRs were grouped using DBSCAN, with TCRdist sequence similarity added in when clustering inside HLA-allele-positive subsets. Co-occurrence clustering excluded repertoires with fewer than 30,000 or more than 120,000 public chains, plus five with anomalous nucleotide sharing. Here the immuneACCESS table is served through TCRdb, limited to in-frame sequences with V and J called. Missing clones are a known gap in these copies; in checked studies unresolved V genes cover under half, and the rest lacks a known reason. That table supplies the V and J calls and clone size; D and trimming were determined from the DNA. This sample gives some 150,000 clones in total; 60% to 80% of them show up just once. The ten largest make up 3.3% of the sample.

This clone was seen just once. The clone's antigen remains unknown. Base qualities are missing; no much larger clone stands one base away. The CDR3 measures 13 amino acids from cysteine to phenylalanine. The entry retains the CDR3 DNA only, 39 bases that are in frame from base 1. Reading the germline V gene (reference sequence) gives CDR1 SEHNR and CDR2 FQNEAQ. V is cut by 5 bases and J by 1 base, and the space between the germline ends is 9 bases. In total, about 650 healthy bone marrow donors made up the cohort. At the time of sampling, all cohort members were nominally healthy, though unrecorded immune exposures were likely present. The donor tested CMV seronegative, placing the donor among the 352 seronegative members of the cohort. A peripheral blood sample was collected from each donor, and TCR beta sequencing was performed on peripheral blood mononuclear cells. Genomic DNA extraction from the blood cell samples was performed with the Qiagen DNeasy Blood Extraction Kit.

The receptor's source is a man aged 35 to 55 in good health and CMV-seronegative. Recombination connected TRBV7-9 to TRBJ2-7; the D gene is not confidently resolved. The material sequenced was PBMCs. The sequence in DNA is TGTGCCAGCAGCCAACTGGTGTCCTACGAGCAGTACTTC. It translates as CASSQLVSYEQYF.